This paragraph covers one TCR beta chain sequence. What it binds is unknown. This sample was taken from a study of T cell responses to AZD1222 COVID-19 vaccine. The ends were cut back, 5 bases at V and 7 bases at J, with 15 bases in the middle. CDR1 and CDR2 (germline): PRHDT, FYEKMQ (reference sequence). There are 15 residues in the CDR3. Study observations and caveats: Sampling captured repertoires only after the peak T cell response. At study baseline, merely six AZD1222 recipients were seropositive. Epitopes outside B.1.351 and B.1.1.7 mutated regions reportedly drew nearly half of spike TCRs.

Assay: immunoSEQ multiplex PCR; the TCRdb copy retains only in-frame clones and omits some. The data contain roughly 120,000 clones, 87% of them singletons. The material sequenced was peripheral blood, taken on day 0 of AZD1222 vaccination. J is TRBJ1-6 and V is TRBV13; perhaps TRBD1 as D (5 bases). This TCR was recovered from an adult in good health. Here the CDR3 reads CASSHRGGRNSPLHF. In nucleotides, the CDR3 is TGTGCCAGCAGCCACCGCGGGGGAAGAAATTCACCCCTCCACTTT.